Shown below are 22 T cell receptor beta chains from a single sample sequenced in a study of blood T cells in healthy people across ages. Next came a second PCR, run for about 6 to 12 cycles, which used a sample-barcoded 5' primer along with a J-beta primer mix. MiXCR, run by TCRdb on the 5' RACE reads, gives a single entry per CDR3 protein. The data show hundreds of thousands of distinct CDR3 sequences, roughly 30% seen once. The sample comprised blood. These receptors were obtained from a woman aged 80 or older in good health.

The sample holds a few counts of this clonotype. A read error is possible here, since a much larger clone lies one base away. V gene TRBV20-1 combines with J gene TRBJ2-1; 7 bases align to TRBD1. Trimming cost V 6 bases and J 13 bases; bases outside gene matches: 12. The CDR3 covers 12 residues. Looked up from germline, CDR1 is DFQATT and CDR2 is SNEGSKA (reference sequence). The CDR3 reads CSATRGTETQFF. CDR3 nucleotide sequence: TGCAGTGCCACCAGGGGGACGGAGACCCAGTTCTTC.

The chain is built from TRBV14 and TRBJ2-1; no reliable D call. The V and J ends lost 3 bases and 10 bases respectively, with 10 bases between them. This CDR3 contains 12 residues. The germline V gene encodes CDR1 SGHDN and CDR2 FVKESK. CDR3 amino acids: CASSQAHYEQFF. CDR3 DNA: TGTGCCAGCAGCCAGGCCCACTACGAGCAGTTCTTC.

This clonotype was seen more than once but under ten times. V usage is TRBV28 and J usage is TRBJ1-2; D ambiguous. The CDR3 has 13 amino acids. Per the germline V gene, CDR1 is MDHEN and CDR2 is SYDVKM. Trimming cost V 1 base and J 4 bases, with 7 bases left between them. CDR3 loop: CASSLLGSYGYTF. In DNA, the CDR3 is TGTGCCAGCAGTTTATTGGGCAGCTATGGCTACACCTTC.

There are many counts of this clonotype. This chain links TRBV9 with TRBJ2-3, with 8 positions matching TRBD2. Looked up from germline, CDR1 is SGDLS and CDR2 is YYNGEE. V was clipped by 3 bases and J by 1 base; unmatched bases: 10. The CDR3 covers 17 residues. The CDR3 protein is CASSAHPGGLGTDTQYF. The DNA of the CDR3 is TGTGCCAGCAGCGCCCACCCGGGGGGGCTAGGCACAGATACGCAGTATTTT.

In its sample, this clonotype was seen a few times. The genes are TRBV12-3 or TRBV12-4 and TRBJ2-3; 9 nucleotides agree with TRBD2. This CDR3 has 17 amino acids. The junction had 13 bases not matched to a gene; V was cut back by 5 bases and J by 4 bases. The CDR3 protein is CASSPTLAGVRADTQYF. The CDR3, as DNA: TGTGCCAGCAGTCCCACCTTAGCGGGGGTGAGAGCAGATACGCAGTATTTT.

To note about this clonotype: Germline and junction disagree at one end, which may indicate a read error. The chain links TRBV2 to TRBJ2-4, with D possibly being TRBD1 (5 bases). The CDR3 is 16 amino acids. Germline lookup yields CDR1 SNHLY and CDR2 FYNNEI. CDR3 sequence: CTSSEGVDLAKNIQYF. The CDR3 nucleotides are TGTACCAGCAGTGAAGGGGTGGATTTGGCCAAAAACATTCAGTACTTC.

The chain uses TRBV20-1 and TRBJ2-1; TRBD1 might be the D (6 bases). The J call may be wrong; the DNA end is better matched by TRBJ2-7. The CDR3 is made up of 16 amino acids. Germline CDR1 is DFQATT and CDR2 is SNEGSKA (reference sequence). The CDR3 DNA is TGCAGTGCAAAGACAGGACGTCGAACGACCTACAATGAGCAGTACTTC. It codes for CSAKTGRRTTYNEQYF.

The rearrangement uses TRBV28 and TRBJ2-5; TRBD2 aligns across 9 bases. Germline V gene data show CDR1 as MDHEN and CDR2 as SYDVKM. The CDR3 length is 13 residues. The V and J ends lost 8 bases and 11 bases, in that order; junction bases with no gene match: 12. The CDR3 DNA reads TGTGCCAGCCGCGGGGGGGCAAGGGATGAGCAGTACTTC. Protein product: CASRGGARDEQYF.

Ten or more counts support this clonotype. In DNA, the CDR3 is TGTGCCAGCAGCCCGGAGGAGCAGTTCTTC. It encodes CASSPEEQFF. The chain uses TRBV7-9 and TRBJ2-1; no clear D. With 5 bases removed from V and 10 bases from J, the gap between germline ends came to 6 bases. CDR3 length: 10 amino acids. Germline CDR1 SEHNR, CDR2 FQNEAQ (reference sequence).

Ten or more counts support this clonotype. The chain links TRBV9 to TRBJ2-7; perhaps D is TRBD1 or TRBD2 (6 bases each). Germline CDR1 reads SGDLS; CDR2 reads YYNGEE. V was trimmed by 6 bases and J by 3 bases, leaving 16 bases between them. This CDR3 has 14 amino acids. The CDR3 DNA reads TGTGCCAGCACCCGGGGGCAGGGGCTCTACGAGCAGTACTTC. It is translated as CASTRGQGLYEQYF.

As regards this clonotype: A much larger clone differs from this one at a single base, so this may be a read error. This chain connects TRBV4-2 to TRBJ1-2; no firm D call. V dropped 4 bases and J dropped 3 bases, with 15 bases sitting between them. This CDR3 contains 15 residues. Germline CDR1 is LGHNA and CDR2 is YNFKEQ. DNA for the CDR3: TGTGCCAGCAGCCCAGTGGATACCTCGGACTATGGCTACACCTTC. Its protein is CASSPVDTSDYGYTF.

This clonotype has a count of ten or more. The chain carries TRBV25-1 and TRBJ1-6, with D perhaps matching TRBD1 (5 bases). The V end lost 5 bases, the J end lost 8 bases, and 16 bases lay between the germline ends. There are 15 residues in the CDR3. From germline, CDR1 is MGHDK and CDR2 SYGVNS. The CDR3 region is CASSTPGTEYSPLHF. The DNA for the CDR3 is TGTGCCAGCAGTACTCCCGGGACGGAGTATTCACCCCTCCACTTT. Using reference TRBV25-1 and TRBJ1-6 for the parts outside the CDR3, the full variable domain is EADIYQTPRYLVIGTGKKITLECSQTMGHDKMYWYQQDPGMELHLIHYSYGVNSTEKGDLSSESTVSRIRTEHFPLTLESARPSHTSQYLCASSTPGTEYSPLHFGNGTRLTVT.

The chain employs TRBV2 and TRBJ1-6; a possible D gene is TRBD1 (5 bases). CDR1 and CDR2 (germline): SNHLY, FYNNEI. Trimming left V 4 bases short and J 5 bases short, with 12 bases between. The CDR3 totals 15 residues. CDR3 protein: CASSGAGPNNSPLHF. Written as DNA, the CDR3 is TGTGCCAGCAGTGGGGCGGGACCGAATAATTCACCCCTCCACTTT.

V gene TRBV7-2 combines with J gene TRBJ2-7; D unclear. The length of the CDR3 is 16 residues. Germline values: CDR1 SGHTA, CDR2 FQGNSA. The V and J ends lost 2 bases and 0 bases respectively, with 14 bases between them. The CDR3 nucleotides are TGTGCCAGCAGCTTAAGCCGGACCAGCAGCTCCTACGAGCAGTACTTC. Amino acids: CASSLSRTSSSYEQYF.

This clonotype was seen a handful of times. The chain is built from TRBV7-2 and TRBJ1-2; 7 bases agree with TRBD1. Germline-derived CDR1 and CDR2 are SGHTA and FQGNSA. With V trimmed by 5 bases and J by 8 bases, 11 bases remained unmatched. The CDR3 covers 14 residues. DNA of the CDR3: TGTGCCAGCAGCAATAGACGGGACAGTTACGGCTACACCTTC. As protein: CASSNRRDSYGYTF.

CDR3 nucleotide sequence: TGCAGTGCTACCTACAGTAGGGGAGAGACCCAGTACTTC. The encoded protein is CSATYSRGETQYF. This chain uses TRBV20-1 with TRBJ2-5; D perhaps matches TRBD1 (5 bases). The germline gives CDR1 DFQATT, CDR2 SNEGSKA (reference sequence). The CDR3 is 13 amino acids. The ends were cut back, 4 bases at V and 4 bases at J, with 13 bases in the middle.

About this clonotype itself: Just one base apart from a much larger clone, this may be a read error. The chain links TRBV20-1 to TRBJ2-5; D not certain. The J call is in doubt because the DNA end fits TRBJ2-1 better. The CDR3 sequence is 11 residues long. The germline gives CDR1 DFQATT, CDR2 SNEGSKA (reference sequence). CDR3 in amino acids: CSAPAPETQFF. The CDR3 DNA reads TGCAGTGCCCCCGCTCCGGAGACCCAGTTCTTC.

As to this clonotype: This may be a read error, as it is one base from a much larger clone. The CDR3 region is CAVEGSTNVPTF. CDR3 DNA sequence: TGTGCCGTGGAGGGAAGTACCAACGTCCCGACTTTC. The chain recombines TRBV3-1 with TRBJ2-6; possible D gene TRBD2, 6 bases. Looked up from germline, CDR1 is LGHDT and CDR2 is YNNKEL (reference sequence). The CDR3 has 12 residues.

Worth noting for this clonotype: A much more abundant neighbour one base away suggests this may be a read error. The chain uses TRBV5-4 and TRBJ1-1; D gene unclear. The CDR3 has 16 residues. Germline lookup yields CDR1 SGHNT and CDR2 YYREEE (reference sequence). CDR3 sequence reads: CVSSGTGSSWGTEAFF. CDR3 DNA: TGTGTCAGCAGCGGAACCGGGAGCAGTTGGGGCACTGAAGCTTTCTTT.

The chain carries TRBV12-5 and TRBJ1-2; D unclear. Germline CDR1 is LGHNT and CDR2 is FRNRAP. The CDR3 is 15 amino acids. Trimming left V 0 bases short and J 2 bases short, with 10 bases between. The DNA for the CDR3 is TGTGCTAGTGGTTTGGTACTAACGGAAAACTATGGCTACACCTTC. It yields the protein CASGLVLTENYGYTF. The full variable domain, its missing parts supplied by reference TRBV12-5 and TRBJ1-2, is DARVTQTPRHKVTEMGQEVTMRCQPILGHNTVFWYRQTMMQGLELLAYFRNRAPLDDSGMPKDRFSAEMPDATLATLKIQPSEPRDSAVYFCASGLVLTENYGYTFGSGTRLTVV.

About this clonotype itself: A much larger clone sits a single nucleotide away, making a read error possible. The rearrangement links TRBV6-5 to TRBJ2-5; TRBD2 matches 7 bases. Per germline, CDR1 MNHEY and CDR2 SVGAGI. The trim removed 5 bases at V and 11 bases at J, leaving 20 bases unmatched. The CDR3 is 16 amino acids. The CDR3 loop reads CASSPLSGRGVGEQYF. The CDR3 bases are TGTGCCAGCAGTCCCCTTTCGGGACGGGGGGTCGGGGAGCAGTACTTC.

This clonotype was seen a handful of times. This chain links TRBV5-1 with TRBJ2-2; 9 nucleotides agree with TRBD1. This CDR3 region has 20 residues. After removal of 0 bases from V and 1 base from J, the junction contained 13 bases not matched to a gene. Germline V lookup: CDR1 SGHRS, CDR2 YFSETQ. The CDR3 sequence: CASSLARPGQGVGNTGELFF. The CDR3 nucleotides read TGCGCCAGCAGCTTGGCTAGACCGGGACAGGGAGTGGGGAACACCGGGGAGCTGTTTTTT.